Shown below are 12 T cell receptor beta chains from a single sample sequenced in a study of shared clonotypes between healthy human individuals (dated by TCRdb to 2018 to 2021). Library generation was performed with the immunoSEQ multiplex PCR assay. The table was pulled from immuneACCESS by TCRdb, which kept in-frame rearrangements only. Such tables lose some clones; where checked, under half of the loss comes from unresolved V genes, and the rest has no known cause. Here the sample has roughly 380,000 clones; around 96% occur a single time. The ten largest clonotypes hold more than 0.3% of the sample. Sequencing was carried out using memory CD8+ T cells sorted from blood. What the cell subset or site label conveys for this sample: CD45RO+ cells pooled with CCR7-negative TemRA cells. The receptors shown here come from a man aged 30 to 39 in good health.

V and J are TRBV14 and TRBJ1-3, with unresolved D. CDR3 length: 12 residues. The germline V gene has CDR1 SGHDN and CDR2 FVKESK. Trimming took 1 base from V and 7 from J, leaving 5 bases between them. CDR3 in amino acids: CASSQARNTIYF. The CDR3 DNA follows: TGTGCCAGCAGCCAAGCTCGGAACACCATATATTTT.

As concerns this clone: One junction end disagrees with the germline gene, perhaps due to a read error. The CDR3 here is CASSFSRLQETQYF. Here the CDR3 DNA reads TGTGCTAGCAGCTTCTCGAGGCTCCAAGAGACCCAGTACTTC. This chain uses TRBV7-7 with TRBJ2-5; D gene unclear. The CDR3 runs to 14 residues. Germline V gives CDR1 SSHAT, CDR2 FNYEAQ (reference sequence). The variable domain in full, completed from reference TRBV7-7 and TRBJ2-5, reads GAGVSQSPRYKVTKRGQDVTLRCDPISSHATLYWYQQALGQGPEFLTYFNYEAQPDKSGLPSDRFSAERPEGSISTLTIQRTEQRDSAMYRCASSFSRLQETQYFGPGTRLLVL.

The V call is TRBV15, the J call TRBJ2-7; D uncertain. Trimming took off 0 bases at V and 0 bases at J, with 9 bases between the two ends. Germline CDR1 reads LNHNV; CDR2 reads YYDKDF (reference sequence). The CDR3 is 15 amino acids. The CDR3 sequence: CATSRDLGFSYEQYF. The CDR3 nucleotides read TGTGCCACCAGCAGAGATCTCGGGTTCTCCTACGAGCAGTACTTC.

The rearrangement uses TRBV6-6 and TRBJ1-3; D is ambiguous. The V end lost 10 bases, the J end lost 0 bases, and 13 bases lay between the germline ends. Per germline, CDR1 MNHNY and CDR2 SVGAGI (reference sequence). The CDR3 extends over 14 amino acids. CDR3 sequence: CATRTELSGNTIYF. The CDR3 DNA sequence: TGTGCCACGAGGACGGAGCTCTCTGGAAACACCATATATTTT.

The chain links TRBV7-9 to TRBJ2-7, with D tentatively TRBD2 (6 bases). The CDR3 consists of 16 residues. V lost 5 bases and J lost 0, with 17 bases in between. Germline-derived CDR1 and CDR2 are SEHNR and FQNEAQ (reference sequence). The CDR3: CASSPIGRGYSYEQYF. For the CDR3, the DNA is TGTGCCAGCAGCCCCATAGGGCGGGGTTACTCCTACGAGCAGTACTTC.

This chain connects TRBV6-5 to TRBJ2-7; TRBD1 matches 9 bases. This CDR3 contains 15 residues. V lost 2 bases to trimming and J lost 2 bases; unmatched junction nucleotides: 4. Germline V lookup: CDR1 MNHEY, CDR2 SVGAGI. Written as DNA, the CDR3 is TGTGCCAGCAGTTACCCGGACAGGGGACCCTACGAGCAGTACTTC. Translation: CASSYPDRGPYEQYF.

This clone was detected only once. The chain carries TRBV27 and TRBJ1-1, with 8 bases fitting TRBD1. V shed 4 bases, J shed 7 bases, and the junction held 5 bases outside the gene matches. The germline CDR1 and CDR2 sequences are MNHEY and SMNVEV (reference sequence). This CDR3 comprises 13 residues. The CDR3 DNA is TGTGCCAGCAGTTCTTTCGGACAGGGTGAAGCTTTCTTT. This encodes CASSSFGQGEAFF.

V gene TRBV7-8 combines with J gene TRBJ1-2; D is unresolved. The CDR3 consists of 14 residues. Germline CDR1 SGHVS, CDR2 FQNEAQ. V lost 5 bases and J 1 base, leaving 11 bases between the germline ends. Written as DNA, the CDR3 is TGTGCCAGCAGCCCTAGGGAAGTTAACTATGGCTACACCTTC. This encodes CASSPREVNYGYTF.

V gene TRBV27 combines with J gene TRBJ1-5; 7 positions agree with TRBD1. Germline V CDR1 and CDR2: MNHEY, SMNVEV (reference sequence). The CDR3 extends over 16 amino acids. V dropped 5 bases and J dropped 2; count of bases not matched to a gene: 9. In DNA, the CDR3 is TGTGCCAGCAGTCGGAGACAGGGAGCGGGCAATCAGCCCCAGCATTTT. Its protein product is CASSRRQGAGNQPQHF.

The chain carries TRBV14 and TRBJ2-1; perhaps TRBD1 as D (5 bases). Germline V gene data show CDR1 as SGHDN and CDR2 as FVKESK. V was clipped by 7 bases and J by 7 bases, with 17 bases between them. This CDR3 contains 14 residues. The CDR3 sequence is CASKRAGFRNEQFF. As DNA, the CDR3 is TGTGCCAGCAAAAGGGCAGGGTTTAGGAATGAGCAGTTCTTC.

The rearrangement uses TRBV28 and TRBJ1-2, with D possibly TRBD1 on 5 matching bases. V lost 5 bases to trimming and J lost 7 bases, with 14 bases between them. The germline V gene encodes CDR1 MDHEN and CDR2 SYDVKM. The CDR3 runs to 13 residues. The CDR3 here is CASSPSTVIGYTF. The DNA of the CDR3 is TGTGCCAGCAGTCCGTCGACAGTTATTGGCTACACCTTC.

The chain couples TRBV27 to TRBJ2-1; TRBD2 aligns across 9 bases. CDR1 is MNHEY and CDR2 is SMNVEV in the germline V gene (reference sequence). Germline trimming cut 4 bases from V and 8 bases from J; bases unmatched to any gene: 9. The CDR3 has 15 residues. The CDR3 DNA sequence: TGTGCCAGCAGTTCACCGGGACTAGCAGGCCATGAGCAGTTCTTC. Its protein is CASSSPGLAGHEQFF.